This T cell receptor beta chain came from a study of CD8 T cells in Susac syndrome. RNA amounts of roughly 0.5 to 1 ug underwent reverse transcription with random hexamers. MiXCR, run by TCRdb on the immunoSEQ multiplex PCR reads, gives a single entry per CDR3 protein. The data show 130,000 or so distinct CDR3 sequences, 75% to 90% seen once. The sample holds a few counts of this clonotype. Sequenced material: CD8+ T cells from PBMCs. This receptor was obtained from a human donor with multiple sclerosis.

CDR3 sequence reads: CASSHVKEAPSYETQYF. Written as DNA, the CDR3 is TGTGCCAGCAGCCACGTGAAGGAGGCCCCTAGCTATGAGACCCAGTACTTC. The chain is built from TRBV7-6 and TRBJ2-5, with D perhaps matching TRBD2 (5 bases). Germline V gene lookup returns CDR1 SGHVS and CDR2 FNYEAQ. V was clipped by 5 bases and J by 5 bases, with 24 bases between them. The CDR3 covers 17 residues.